This T cell receptor beta chain came from a study of blood T cell repertoires in COVID-19. For the study at large: T cells, B-cell-depleted T cells, or PBMCs supplied cDNA or gDNA.

Sequenced by immunoSEQ multiplex PCR; TCRdb stores in-frame clones only, minus some. This sample has roughly 85,000 clones; more than 80% occur once, and the top ten carry 25% to 35%. CDR1 and CDR2 from the germline V gene are GTSNPN and SVGIG (reference sequence). The CDR3 has 15 residues. Deletions cut 2 bases from V and 2 bases from J, with 16 bases between. The sample holds one count of this clone. The sequence came from a middle-aged man with active or convalescent COVID-19. The chain carries TRBV30 and TRBJ2-7; D is unresolved. Source material: peripheral blood. CDR3 sequence: CAWSTSQVSPYEQYF. CDR3 nucleotide sequence: TGTGCCTGGAGTACCAGTCAAGTTTCACCCTACGAGCAGTACTTC.